This TCR beta chain appears in the sequencing data of a study of cytomegalovirus exposure and HLA in healthy donors. General observations from the study: Analysis was carried out at a later point, and it linked a missense DCLRE1C variant to TCR beta V- and J-gene trimming. When analyzed later, the rates of TCR association showed variation by HLA locus, with DRB1 the most and HLA-C the fewest.

A multiplex PCR was run with 60 Vbeta primers and 13 Jbeta primers. In the original workflow: Later analysis identified 80 million to 90 million unique TCR beta chains, about 10 million shared. Using immunoSEQ multiplex PCR, the repertoire was profiled, and TCRdb retains in-frame clones only, with some absent. V and J calls and clone size are those listed in that table; D and trimming were worked out from the DNA. The data contain some 51,000 clones, roughly 71% of them singletons. A remark on this clone: As yet, its antigen is unknown.

Trimming removed 0 bases from V and 5 bases from J, with 8 bases in between. The CDR3 spans 13 residues. CDR1 is SGHRS and CDR2 is YFSETQ in the germline V gene. Sequenced input: PBMCs. J is TRBJ2-5 and V is TRBV5-1; D call uncertain. This sequence was found in a man between 40 and 49 years old in good health and CMV-seropositive. The CDR3 sequence is CASSLEARETQYF. The CDR3 nucleotides are TGCGCCAGCAGCTTGGAAGCCCGGGAGACCCAGTACTTC.